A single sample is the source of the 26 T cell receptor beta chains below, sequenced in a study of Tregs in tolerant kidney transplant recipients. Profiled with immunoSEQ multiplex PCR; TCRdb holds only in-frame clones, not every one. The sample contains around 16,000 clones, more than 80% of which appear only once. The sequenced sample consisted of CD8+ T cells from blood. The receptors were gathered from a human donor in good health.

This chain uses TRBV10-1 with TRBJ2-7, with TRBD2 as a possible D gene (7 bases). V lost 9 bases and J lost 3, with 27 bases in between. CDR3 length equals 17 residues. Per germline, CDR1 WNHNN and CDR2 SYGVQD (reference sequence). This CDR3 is CASGGGEPTMTLYEQYF. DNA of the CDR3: TGCGCCAGTGGGGGGGGCGAACCGACCATGACTCTCTACGAGCAGTACTTC.

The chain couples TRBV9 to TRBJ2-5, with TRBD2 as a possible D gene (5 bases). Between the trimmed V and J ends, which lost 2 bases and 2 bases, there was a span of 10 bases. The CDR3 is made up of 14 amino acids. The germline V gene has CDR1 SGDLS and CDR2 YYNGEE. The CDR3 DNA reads TGTGCCAGCAGCGTTGGAGGTACTCAAGAGACCCAGTACTTC. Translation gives CASSVGGTQETQYF.

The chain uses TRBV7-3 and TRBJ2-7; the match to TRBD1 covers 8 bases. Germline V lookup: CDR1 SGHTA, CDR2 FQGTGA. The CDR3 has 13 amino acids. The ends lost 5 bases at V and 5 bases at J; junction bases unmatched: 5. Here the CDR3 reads CASSPTGVNEQYF. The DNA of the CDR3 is TGTGCCAGCAGCCCGACAGGGGTTAACGAGCAGTACTTC.

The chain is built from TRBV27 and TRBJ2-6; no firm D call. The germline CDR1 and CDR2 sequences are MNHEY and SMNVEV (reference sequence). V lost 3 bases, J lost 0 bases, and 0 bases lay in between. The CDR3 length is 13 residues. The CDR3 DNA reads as TGTGCCAGCAGTTTCTCTGGGGCCAACGTCCTGACTTTC. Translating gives CASSFSGANVLTF. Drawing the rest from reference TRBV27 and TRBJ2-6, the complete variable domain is EAQVTQNPRYLITVTGKKLTVTCSQNMNHEYMSWYRQDPGLGLRQIYYSMNVEVTDKGDVPEGYKVSRKEKRNFPLILESPSPNQTSLYFCASSFSGANVLTFGAGSRLTVL.

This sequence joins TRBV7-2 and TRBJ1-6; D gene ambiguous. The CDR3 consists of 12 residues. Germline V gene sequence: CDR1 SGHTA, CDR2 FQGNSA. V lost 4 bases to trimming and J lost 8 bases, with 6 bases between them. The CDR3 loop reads CASSSPYSPLHF. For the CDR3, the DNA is TGTGCCAGCAGCTCCCCCTATTCACCCCTCCACTTT. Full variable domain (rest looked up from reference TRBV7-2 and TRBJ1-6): GAGVSQSPSNKVTEKGKDVELRCDPISGHTALYWYRQSLGQGLEFLIYFQGNSAPDKSGLPSDRFSAERTGGSVSTLTIQRTQQEDSAVYLCASSSPYSPLHFGNGTRLTVT.

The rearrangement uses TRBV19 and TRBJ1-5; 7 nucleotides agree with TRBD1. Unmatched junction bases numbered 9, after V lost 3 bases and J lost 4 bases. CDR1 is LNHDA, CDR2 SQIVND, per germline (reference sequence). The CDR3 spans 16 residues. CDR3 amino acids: CASSIGRGGSNQPQHF. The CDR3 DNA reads TGTGCCAGTAGTATCGGCAGGGGGGGATCTAATCAGCCCCAGCATTTT.

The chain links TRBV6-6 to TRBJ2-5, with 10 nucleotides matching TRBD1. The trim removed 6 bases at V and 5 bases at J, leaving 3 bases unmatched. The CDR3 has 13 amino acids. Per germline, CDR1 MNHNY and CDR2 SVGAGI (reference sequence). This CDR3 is CASSQGQGETQYF. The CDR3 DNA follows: TGTGCCAGCAGCCAGGGACAGGGGGAGACCCAGTACTTC.

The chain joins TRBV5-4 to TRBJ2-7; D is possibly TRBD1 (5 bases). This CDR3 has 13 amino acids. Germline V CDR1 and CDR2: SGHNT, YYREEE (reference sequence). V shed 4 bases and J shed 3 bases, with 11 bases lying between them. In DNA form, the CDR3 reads TGTGCCAGCAGCACGGACACGGTCTACGAGCAGTACTTC. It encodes CASSTDTVYEQYF.

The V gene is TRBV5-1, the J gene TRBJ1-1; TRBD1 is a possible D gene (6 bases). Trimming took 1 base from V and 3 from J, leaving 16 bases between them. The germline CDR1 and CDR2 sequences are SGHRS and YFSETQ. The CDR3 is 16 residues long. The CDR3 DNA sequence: TGCGCCAGCAGCTTGCTAGGGGGATTGATGGACACTGAAGCTTTCTTT. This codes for CASSLLGGLMDTEAFF. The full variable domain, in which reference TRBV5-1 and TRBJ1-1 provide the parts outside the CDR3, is KAGVTQTPRYLIKTRGQQVTLSCSPISGHRSVSWYQQTPGQGLQFLFEYFSETQRNKGNFPGRFSGRQFSNSRSEMNVSTLELGDSALYLCASSLLGGLMDTEAFFGQGTRLTVV.

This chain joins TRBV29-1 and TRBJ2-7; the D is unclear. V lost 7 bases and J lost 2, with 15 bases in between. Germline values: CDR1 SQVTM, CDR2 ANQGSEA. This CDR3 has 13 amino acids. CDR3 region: CSASVQSPYEQYF. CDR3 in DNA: TGCAGCGCCTCCGTTCAGTCCCCCTACGAGCAGTACTTC.

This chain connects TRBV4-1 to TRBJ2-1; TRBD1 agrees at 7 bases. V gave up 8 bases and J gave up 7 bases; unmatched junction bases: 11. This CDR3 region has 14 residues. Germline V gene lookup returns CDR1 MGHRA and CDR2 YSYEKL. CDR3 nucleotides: TGCGCCAGCTCCGACAGGGTGGGTAGGAATGAGCAGTTCTTC. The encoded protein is CASSDRVGRNEQFF.

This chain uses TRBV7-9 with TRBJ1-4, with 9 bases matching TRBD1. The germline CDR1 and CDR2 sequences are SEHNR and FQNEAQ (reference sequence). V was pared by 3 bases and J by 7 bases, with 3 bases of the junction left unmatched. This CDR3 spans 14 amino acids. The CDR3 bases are TGTGCCAGCAGCTTTACAGGGGGCCGTGAAAAACTGTTTTTT. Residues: CASSFTGGREKLFF.

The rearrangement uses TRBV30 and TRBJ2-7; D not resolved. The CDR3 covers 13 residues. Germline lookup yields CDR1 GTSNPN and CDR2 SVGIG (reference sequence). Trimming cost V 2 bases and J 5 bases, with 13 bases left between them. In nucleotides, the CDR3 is TGTGCCTGGAGTATCGCAGGTATCAACGAGCAGTACTTC. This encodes CAWSIAGINEQYF.

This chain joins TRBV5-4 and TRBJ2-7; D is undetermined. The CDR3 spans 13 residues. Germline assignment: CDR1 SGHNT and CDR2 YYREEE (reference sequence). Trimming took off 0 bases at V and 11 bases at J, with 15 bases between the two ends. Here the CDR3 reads CASSLGLHRQEYF. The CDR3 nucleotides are TGTGCCAGCAGCTTGGGACTTCACCGGCAGGAGTACTTC.

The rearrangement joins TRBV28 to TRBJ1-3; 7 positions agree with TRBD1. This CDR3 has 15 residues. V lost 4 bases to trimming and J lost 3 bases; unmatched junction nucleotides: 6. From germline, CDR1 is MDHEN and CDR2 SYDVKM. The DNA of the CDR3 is TGTGCCAGCAGTTCCCCCCGGACAGGTGGAAACACCATATATTTT. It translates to CASSSPRTGGNTIYF. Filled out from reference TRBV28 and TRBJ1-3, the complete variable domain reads DVKVTQSSRYLVKRTGEKVFLECVQDMDHENMFWYRQDPGLGLRLIYFSYDVKMKEKGDIPEGYSVSREKKERFSLILESASTNQTSMYLCASSSPRTGGNTIYFGEGSWLTVV.

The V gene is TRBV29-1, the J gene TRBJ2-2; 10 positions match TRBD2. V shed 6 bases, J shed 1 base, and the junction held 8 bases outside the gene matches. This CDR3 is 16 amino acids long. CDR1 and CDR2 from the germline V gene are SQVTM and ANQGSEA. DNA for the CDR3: TGCAGCGTCCACTTAGCGGGGGGCGGGAACACCGGGGAGCTGTTTTTT. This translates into CSVHLAGGGNTGELFF.

The CDR3 region has the DNA TGTGCCATCCGGAACCACTCTGTAAAGGGGTCCGGAAACACCATATATTTT. This translates into CAIRNHSVKGSGNTIYF. V gene TRBV10-3 combines with J gene TRBJ1-3, with D tentatively TRBD1 (5 bases). Looked up from germline, CDR1 is ENHRY and CDR2 is SYGVKD. Trimming removed 8 bases at V and 4 bases at J, with 24 bases between. The CDR3 covers 17 residues.

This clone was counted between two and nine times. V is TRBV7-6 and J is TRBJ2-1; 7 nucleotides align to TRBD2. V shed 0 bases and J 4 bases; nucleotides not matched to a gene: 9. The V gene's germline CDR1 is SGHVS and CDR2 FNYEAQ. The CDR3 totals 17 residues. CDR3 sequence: CASSLALGLVLYNEQFF. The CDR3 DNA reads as TGTGCCAGCAGCTTAGCGCTCGGACTAGTCCTTTACAATGAGCAGTTCTTC.

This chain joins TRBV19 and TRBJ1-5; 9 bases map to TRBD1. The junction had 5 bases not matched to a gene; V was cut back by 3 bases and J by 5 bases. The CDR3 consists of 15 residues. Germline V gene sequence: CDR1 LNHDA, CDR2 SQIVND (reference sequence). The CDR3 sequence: CASSIGTGRHQPQHF. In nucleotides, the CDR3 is TGTGCCAGTAGTATTGGGACAGGGCGCCATCAGCCCCAGCATTTT.

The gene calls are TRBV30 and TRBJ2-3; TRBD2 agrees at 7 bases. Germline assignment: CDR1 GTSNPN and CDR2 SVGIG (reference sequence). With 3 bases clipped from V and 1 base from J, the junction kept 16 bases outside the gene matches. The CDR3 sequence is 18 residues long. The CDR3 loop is CAWRGVGGGSRGTDTQYF. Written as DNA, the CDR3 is TGTGCCTGGAGAGGTGTAGGCGGGGGTTCCCGGGGCACAGATACGCAGTATTTT.

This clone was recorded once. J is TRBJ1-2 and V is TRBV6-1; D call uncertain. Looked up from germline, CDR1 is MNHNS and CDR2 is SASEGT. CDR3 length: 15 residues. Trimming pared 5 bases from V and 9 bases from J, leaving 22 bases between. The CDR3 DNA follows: TGTGCCAGCAGTCCAGTATACCCCCGCCGCGGACGCTACACCTTC. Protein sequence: CASSPVYPRRGRYTF.

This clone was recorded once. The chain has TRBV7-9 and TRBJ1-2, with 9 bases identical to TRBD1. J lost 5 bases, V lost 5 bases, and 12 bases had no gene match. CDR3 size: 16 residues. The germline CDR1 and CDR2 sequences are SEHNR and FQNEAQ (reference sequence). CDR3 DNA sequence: TGTGCCAGCAGCCCTCCGGGACAGGGCGAGGGGTATGGCTACACCTTC. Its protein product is CASSPPGQGEGYGYTF.

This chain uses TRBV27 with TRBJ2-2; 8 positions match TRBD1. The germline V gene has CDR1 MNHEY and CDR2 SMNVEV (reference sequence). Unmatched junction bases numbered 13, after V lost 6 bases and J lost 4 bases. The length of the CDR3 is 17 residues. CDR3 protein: CASSHAYRDRGTGELFF. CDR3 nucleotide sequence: TGTGCCAGCAGCCACGCTTATCGAGACAGGGGCACCGGGGAGCTGTTTTTT.

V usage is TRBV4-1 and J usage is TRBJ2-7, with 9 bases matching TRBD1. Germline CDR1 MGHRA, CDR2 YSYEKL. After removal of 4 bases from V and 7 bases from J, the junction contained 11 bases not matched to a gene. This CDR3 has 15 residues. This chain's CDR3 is CASSLGTGSYGEQYF. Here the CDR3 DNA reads TGCGCCAGCAGCCTGGGGACAGGGAGCTACGGGGAGCAGTACTTC.

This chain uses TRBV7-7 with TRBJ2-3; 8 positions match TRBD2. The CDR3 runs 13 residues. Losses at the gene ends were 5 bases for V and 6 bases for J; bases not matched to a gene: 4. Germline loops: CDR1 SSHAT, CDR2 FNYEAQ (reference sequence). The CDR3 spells CASSPGGGDTQYF. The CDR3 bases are TGTGCCAGCAGCCCCGGGGGGGGCGATACGCAGTATTTT.

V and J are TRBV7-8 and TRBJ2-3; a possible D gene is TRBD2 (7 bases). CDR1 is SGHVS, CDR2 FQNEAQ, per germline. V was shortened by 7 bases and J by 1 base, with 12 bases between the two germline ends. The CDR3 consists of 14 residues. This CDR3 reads CASTRGAGTDTQYF. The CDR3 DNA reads TGTGCCAGCACCCGGGGGGCAGGCACAGATACGCAGTATTTT.